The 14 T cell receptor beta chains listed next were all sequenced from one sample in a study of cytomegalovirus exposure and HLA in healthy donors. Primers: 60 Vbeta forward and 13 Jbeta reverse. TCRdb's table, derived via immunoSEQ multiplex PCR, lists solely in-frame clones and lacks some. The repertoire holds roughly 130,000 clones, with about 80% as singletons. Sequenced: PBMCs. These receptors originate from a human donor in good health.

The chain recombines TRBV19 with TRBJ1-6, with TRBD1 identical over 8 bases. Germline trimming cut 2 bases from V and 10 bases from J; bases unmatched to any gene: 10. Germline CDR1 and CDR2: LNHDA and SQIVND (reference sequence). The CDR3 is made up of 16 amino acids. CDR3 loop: CASSIRQGAGYSPLHF. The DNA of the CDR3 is TGTGCCAGTAGTATAAGGCAGGGGGCCGGTTACTCACCCCTCCACTTT.

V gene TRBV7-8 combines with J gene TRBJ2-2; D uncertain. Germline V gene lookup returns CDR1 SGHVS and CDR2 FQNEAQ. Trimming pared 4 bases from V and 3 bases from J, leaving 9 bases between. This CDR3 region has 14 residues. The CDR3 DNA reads TGTGCCAGCAGCTCCCGGGTCGACACCGGGGAGCTGTTTTTT. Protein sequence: CASSSRVDTGELFF.

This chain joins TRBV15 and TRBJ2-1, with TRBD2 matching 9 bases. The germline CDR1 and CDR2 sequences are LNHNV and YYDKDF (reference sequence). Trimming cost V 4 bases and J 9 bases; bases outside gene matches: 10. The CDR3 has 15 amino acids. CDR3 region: CATSTWTSELGEQFF. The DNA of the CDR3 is TGTGCCACCAGCACTTGGACTAGCGAGTTGGGTGAGCAGTTCTTC.

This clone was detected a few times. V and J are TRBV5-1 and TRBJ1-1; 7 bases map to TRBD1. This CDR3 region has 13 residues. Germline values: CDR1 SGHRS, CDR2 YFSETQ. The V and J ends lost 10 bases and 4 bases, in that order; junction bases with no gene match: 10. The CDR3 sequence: CACKTGIGTEAFF. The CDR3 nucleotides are TGCGCCTGCAAGACAGGGATCGGCACTGAAGCTTTCTTT.

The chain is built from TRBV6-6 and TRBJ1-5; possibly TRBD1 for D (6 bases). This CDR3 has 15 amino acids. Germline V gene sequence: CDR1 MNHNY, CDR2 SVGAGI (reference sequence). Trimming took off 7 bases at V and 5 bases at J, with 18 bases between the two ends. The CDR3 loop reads CASTLTPGGHQPQHF. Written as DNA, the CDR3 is TGTGCCAGCACCCTAACGCCGGGGGGGCATCAGCCCCAGCATTTT.

CDR3 region: CASSLESGGSNGYTF. CDR3 bases: TGCGCCAGCAGCTTGGAGTCGGGAGGATCCAATGGCTACACCTTC. The V call is TRBV5-1, the J call TRBJ1-2; D is unclear. Trimming stripped 0 bases from V and 6 bases from J, with 15 bases between. The CDR3 has 15 residues. Germline-derived CDR1 and CDR2 are SGHRS and YFSETQ.

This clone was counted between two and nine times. The CDR3 DNA reads TGTGCCAGCTCACCCAGACAGGGGAGTATGGACACTGAAGCTTTCTTT. As protein: CASSPRQGSMDTEAFF. The chain combines TRBV18 with TRBJ1-1, with 8 bases that match TRBD1. Germline values: CDR1 KGHSH, CDR2 LQKENI. The CDR3 totals 16 residues. The ends lost 3 bases at V and 3 bases at J; junction bases unmatched: 9.

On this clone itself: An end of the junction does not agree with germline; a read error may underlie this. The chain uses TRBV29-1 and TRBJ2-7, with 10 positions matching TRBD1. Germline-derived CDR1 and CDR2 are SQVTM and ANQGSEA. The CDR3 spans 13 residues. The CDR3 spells CSFGQGETYEQHF. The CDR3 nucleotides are TGCAGCTTCGGACAGGGGGAGACCTACGAGCAGCACTTC.

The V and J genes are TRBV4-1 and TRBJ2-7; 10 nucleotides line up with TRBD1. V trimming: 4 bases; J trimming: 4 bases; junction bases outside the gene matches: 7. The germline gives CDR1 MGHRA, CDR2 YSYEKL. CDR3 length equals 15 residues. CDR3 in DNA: TGCGCCAGCAGCCTCGAAGGGACAGGGGTTTACGAGCAGTACTTC. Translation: CASSLEGTGVYEQYF.

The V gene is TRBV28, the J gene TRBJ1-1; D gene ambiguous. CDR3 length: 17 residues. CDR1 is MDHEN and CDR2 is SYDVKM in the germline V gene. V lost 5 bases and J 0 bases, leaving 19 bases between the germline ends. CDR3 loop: CASSGHATRTLNTEAFF. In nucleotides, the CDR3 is TGTGCCAGCAGTGGTCACGCTACTCGCACCCTGAACACTGAAGCTTTCTTT. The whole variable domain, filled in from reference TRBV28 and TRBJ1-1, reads DVKVTQSSRYLVKRTGEKVFLECVQDMDHENMFWYRQDPGLGLRLIYFSYDVKMKEKGDIPEGYSVSREKKERFSLILESASTNQTSMYLCASSGHATRTLNTEAFFGQGTRLTVV.

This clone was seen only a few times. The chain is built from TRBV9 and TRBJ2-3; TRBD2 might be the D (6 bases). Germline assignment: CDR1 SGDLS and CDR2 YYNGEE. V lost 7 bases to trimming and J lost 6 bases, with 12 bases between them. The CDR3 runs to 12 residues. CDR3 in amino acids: CASRGLSDTQYF. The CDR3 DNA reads TGTGCCAGCCGGGGACTCAGCGATACGCAGTATTTT.

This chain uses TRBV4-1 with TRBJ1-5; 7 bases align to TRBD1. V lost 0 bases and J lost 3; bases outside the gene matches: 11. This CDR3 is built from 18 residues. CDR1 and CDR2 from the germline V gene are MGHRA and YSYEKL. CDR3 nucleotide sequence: TGCGCCAGCAGCCAAGATTCAGGGGGACGGCCGTACAATCAGCCCCAGCATTTT. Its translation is CASSQDSGGRPYNQPQHF.

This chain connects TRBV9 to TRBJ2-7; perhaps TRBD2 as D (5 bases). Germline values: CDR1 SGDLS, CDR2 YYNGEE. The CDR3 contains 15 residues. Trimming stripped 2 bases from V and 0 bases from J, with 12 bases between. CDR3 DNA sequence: TGTGCCAGCAGCGTTGGGGAGACCCACTCCTACGAGCAGTACTTC. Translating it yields CASSVGETHSYEQYF.

CDR3 amino acids: CAISAVGADGYTF. CDR3 DNA sequence: TGTGCCATCAGTGCGGTGGGGGCGGATGGCTACACCTTC. This chain links TRBV10-3 with TRBJ1-2, with D perhaps matching TRBD1 (6 bases). The CDR3 extends over 13 amino acids. The germline V and J ends were trimmed by 4 bases and 6 bases, with 12 bases remaining between them. Per germline, CDR1 ENHRY and CDR2 SYGVKD.